Following are 28 T cell receptor beta chains from one sample sequenced in a study of lymphopenia after photon versus proton radiotherapy. Using immunoSEQ multiplex PCR, the repertoire was profiled, and TCRdb retains in-frame clones only, with some absent. This table holds tens of thousands of clones, around 83% found once. The sample here was peripheral blood, taken from a patient treated with photon-based radiotherapy. Receptors originate from a man aged 50 to 60 with gastric cancer.

The rearrangement joins TRBV4-1 to TRBJ1-4; D unclear. This CDR3 is 16 amino acids long. CDR1 is MGHRA, CDR2 YSYEKL, per germline. The V end lost 4 bases, the J end lost 4 bases, and 16 bases lay between the germline ends. The CDR3 DNA follows: TGCGCCAGCAGCCGCCTATTCGGACCCCTTAATGAAAAACTGTTTTTT. Its translation is CASSRLFGPLNEKLFF.

The J gene is TRBJ2-7, the V gene TRBV6-1; 7 bases line up with TRBD2. The CDR3 totals 15 residues. Germline-derived CDR1 and CDR2 are MNHNS and SASEGT. With 7 bases clipped from V and 7 bases from J, the junction kept 16 bases outside the gene matches. The CDR3 here is CASKPLPGLLLEQYF. CDR3 bases: TGTGCCAGCAAACCCCTACCGGGACTACTCCTGGAGCAGTACTTC.

The chain links TRBV27 to TRBJ2-7; D is possibly TRBD1 (6 bases). Germline loops: CDR1 MNHEY, CDR2 SMNVEV (reference sequence). V dropped 3 bases and J dropped 0 bases, with 9 bases sitting between them. There are 14 residues in the CDR3. The CDR3 sequence: CASSFYRDSYEQYF. In nucleotides, the CDR3 is TGTGCCAGCAGTTTTTACAGGGACTCCTACGAGCAGTACTTC.

The genes are TRBV28 and TRBJ2-5, with TRBD1 identical over 9 bases. V lost 7 bases to trimming and J lost 5 bases; unmatched junction nucleotides: 14. The length of the CDR3 is 16 residues. The V gene's germline CDR1 is MDHEN and CDR2 SYDVKM. The CDR3 nucleotides are TGTGCCAGCATACGTATGGGACAGGGTGGTCAGGAGACCCAGTACTTC. Translation: CASIRMGQGGQETQYF.

In this sample, this clone turned up once. V and J are TRBV19 and TRBJ2-3; unclear D gene. The germline gives CDR1 LNHDA, CDR2 SQIVND (reference sequence). Deletions cut 4 bases from V and 0 bases from J, with 11 bases between. The CDR3 covers 15 residues. CDR3 nucleotide sequence: TGTGCCAGTAGTACACTTGGCCCTAGCACAGATACGCAGTATTTT. Its protein is CASSTLGPSTDTQYF.

This clone appeared once. This chain uses TRBV2 with TRBJ2-1, with D uncertain. The CDR3 has 14 residues. Trimming left V 2 bases short and J 6 bases short, with 11 bases between. The germline V gene has CDR1 SNHLY and CDR2 FYNNEI. CDR3 residues: CASSENVGFNEQFF. In DNA, the CDR3 is TGTGCCAGCAGTGAAAATGTGGGATTCAATGAGCAGTTCTTC. Supplemented by reference TRBV2 and TRBJ2-1, the full variable domain reads EPEVTQTPSHQVTQMGQEVILRCVPISNHLYFYWYRQILGQKVEFLVSFYNNEISEKSEIFDDQFSVERPDGSNFTLKIRSTKLEDSAMYFCASSENVGFNEQFFGPGTRLTVL.

This chain joins TRBV9 and TRBJ2-3, with D possibly matching TRBD2 (6 bases). The germline gives CDR1 SGDLS, CDR2 YYNGEE. There are 13 residues in the CDR3. The V end lost 3 bases, the J end lost 12 bases, and 17 bases lay between the germline ends. The DNA for the CDR3 is TGTGCCAGCAGCGAATTACGGGACTCACGCCAGTATTTT. Encoded protein: CASSELRDSRQYF.

The J gene is TRBJ2-7, the V gene TRBV6-1; D may be TRBD1 (5 bases). The V gene lost 3 bases and the J gene lost 2 bases, with 20 bases spanning the gap. CDR1 MNHNS and CDR2 SASEGT come from the germline V gene. The CDR3 covers 17 residues. The CDR3 bases are TGTGCCAGCAGTGACCTCAATGCGGCAGGGTGGCCCTACGAGCAGTACTTC. This gives the protein CASSDLNAAGWPYEQYF.

The chain links TRBV7-2 to TRBJ2-1; D not resolved. The CDR3 covers 15 residues. V was clipped by 3 bases and J by 0 bases, with 9 bases between them. CDR1 is SGHTA and CDR2 is FQGNSA in the germline V gene. DNA for the CDR3: TGTGCCAGCAGCTTGGACCCCAGCTCCTACAATGAGCAGTTCTTC. Translating gives CASSLDPSSYNEQFF.

The chain joins TRBV10-3 to TRBJ1-5; 8 bases match TRBD1. Trimming at V came to 7 bases and at J to 0 bases, leaving 5 bases not matched to a gene. The length of the CDR3 is 15 residues. CDR1 is ENHRY and CDR2 is SYGVKD in the germline V gene. DNA for the CDR3: TGTGCCATCAAACCAGGGGGCCATAGCAATCAGCCCCAGCATTTT. It codes for CAIKPGGHSNQPQHF.

The chain combines TRBV14 with TRBJ2-3; D gene ambiguous. Trimming took off 1 base at V and 1 base at J, with 6 bases between the two ends. CDR1 and CDR2 from the germline V gene are SGHDN and FVKESK. The length of the CDR3 is 14 residues. CDR3 DNA sequence: TGTGCCAGCAGCCAAGGACTGGGCACAGATACGCAGTATTTT. Its protein product is CASSQGLGTDTQYF.

V usage is TRBV27 and J usage is TRBJ1-2; weak D call: TRBD1 (5 bases). Between the trimmed V and J ends, which lost 3 bases and 3 bases, there was a span of 11 bases. This CDR3 is built from 14 residues. Germline V CDR1 and CDR2: MNHEY, SMNVEV (reference sequence). This CDR3 reads CASSFRGRDYGYTF. The DNA for the CDR3 is TGTGCCAGCAGTTTTAGGGGAAGAGACTATGGCTACACCTTC.

The chain is built from TRBV4-1 and TRBJ2-2; TRBD2 might be the D (5 bases). The CDR3 runs to 16 residues. Germline CDR1 reads MGHRA; CDR2 reads YSYEKL. Trimming stripped 3 bases from V and 3 bases from J, with 14 bases between. The CDR3 loop is CASSQGVQSYTGELFF. In DNA, the CDR3 is TGCGCCAGCAGCCAGGGAGTCCAGTCCTACACCGGGGAGCTGTTTTTT.

The rearrangement uses TRBV5-4 and TRBJ1-2; D not certain. The CDR3 extends over 16 amino acids. Trimming shortened V by 5 bases and J by 2 bases, and 19 bases separated the two germline ends. The germline CDR1 and CDR2 sequences are SGHNT and YYREEE (reference sequence). CDR3: CASRYETGRPNYGYTF. In nucleotides, the CDR3 is TGTGCCAGCAGATATGAAACGGGCAGGCCCAACTATGGCTACACCTTC.

V gene TRBV6-1 combines with J gene TRBJ1-2; D not resolved. The V gene lost 1 base and the J gene lost 4 bases, with 7 bases spanning the gap. The CDR3 is made up of 13 amino acids. CDR1 and CDR2 (germline): MNHNS, SASEGT. The CDR3, as DNA: TGTGCCAGCAGTGAAGTTTTGAGCTATGGCTACACCTTC. As protein: CASSEVLSYGYTF.

J is TRBJ1-1 and V is TRBV27, with D possibly matching TRBD1 (5 bases). The V end was cut by 5 bases, the J end by 0 bases, with 13 bases between. The germline V gene has CDR1 MNHEY and CDR2 SMNVEV (reference sequence). The CDR3 covers 15 residues. The CDR3 DNA is TGTGCCAGCAGTCCACTCGGGGCGGTGAACACTGAAGCTTTCTTT. Residues: CASSPLGAVNTEAFF.

This chain links TRBV30 with TRBJ1-1; a possible D gene is TRBD1 (6 bases). The ends were cut back, 4 bases at V and 5 bases at J, with 11 bases in the middle. The germline CDR1 and CDR2 sequences are GTSNPN and SVGIG (reference sequence). This CDR3 has 12 residues. CDR3 region: CAWNRGPTEAFF. CDR3 nucleotides: TGTGCCTGGAACCGGGGGCCGACTGAAGCTTTCTTT.

The chain has TRBV11-2 and TRBJ2-2; D unclear. The V and J ends lost 5 bases and 0 bases respectively, with 10 bases between them. The CDR3 contains 15 residues. Germline-derived CDR1 and CDR2 are SGHAT and FQNNGV. CDR3 DNA: TGTGCCAGCAGCCCCGCTACCCCGAACACCGGGGAGCTGTTTTTT. It encodes CASSPATPNTGELFF.

J is TRBJ1-2 and V is TRBV19, with 11 bases identical to TRBD1. CDR3 length: 15 amino acids. Looked up from germline, CDR1 is LNHDA and CDR2 is SQIVND (reference sequence). Losses at the gene ends were 5 bases for V and 5 bases for J; bases not matched to a gene: 7. CDR3 DNA sequence: TGTGCCAGTAGTGACTGGACAGGGGGCAAATATGGCTACACCTTC. Protein sequence: CASSDWTGGKYGYTF. Full variable domain (missing parts from reference TRBV19 and TRBJ1-2): DGGITQSPKYLFRKEGQNVTLSCEQNLNHDAMYWYRQDPGQGLRLIYYSQIVNDFQKGDIAEGYSVSREKKESFPLTVTSAQKNPTAFYLCASSDWTGGKYGYTFGSGTRLTVV.

V and J are TRBV5-1 and TRBJ2-5; D could derive from TRBD1 or TRBD2 (5 bases each). The CDR3 length is 13 residues. Germline V gives CDR1 SGHRS, CDR2 YFSETQ. With 9 bases removed from V and 0 bases from J, the gap between germline ends came to 12 bases. The CDR3 DNA is TGCGCCACCCGAAGAGGGGACCAAGAGACCCAGTACTTC. It is translated as CATRRGDQETQYF.

The V gene is TRBV11-2, the J gene TRBJ1-2, with D unresolved. Trimming removed 5 bases at V and 2 bases at J, with 3 bases between. The CDR3 is 11 amino acids. Germline V gene data show CDR1 as SGHAT and CDR2 as FQNNGV. Written as DNA, the CDR3 is TGTGCCAGCAGCCCCAACTATGGCTACACCTTC. Protein sequence: CASSPNYGYTF.

The genes are TRBV7-6 and TRBJ1-2; perhaps TRBD1 as D (5 bases). The length of the CDR3 is 13 residues. From germline, CDR1 is SGHVS and CDR2 FNYEAQ. With 3 bases removed from V and 7 bases from J, the gap between germline ends came to 12 bases. CDR3: CASSFQGNVGYTF. CDR3 DNA sequence: TGTGCCAGCAGCTTCCAGGGTAACGTTGGCTACACCTTC.

Here the CDR3 reads CASSGTGQGRSPLHF. The CDR3 DNA follows: TGTGCCAGCAGTGGGACGGGACAGGGGCGTTCACCCCTCCACTTT. The chain links TRBV27 to TRBJ1-6; 10 bases match TRBD1. Germline trimming cut 5 bases from V and 9 bases from J; bases unmatched to any gene: 7. Germline CDR1 MNHEY, CDR2 SMNVEV (reference sequence). CDR3 size: 15 residues.

The rearrangement links TRBV18 to TRBJ1-2, with 8 bases that match TRBD1. Germline CDR1 and CDR2: KGHSH and LQKENI. V shed 5 bases and J 8 bases; nucleotides not matched to a gene: 4. This CDR3 contains 12 residues. The CDR3 bases are TGTGCCAGCTCAGGGACAGGATCGGGCTACACCTTC. Amino acid sequence: CASSGTGSGYTF.

CDR3 coding DNA: TGTGCCAGCAGTTTTTGGGGACAGTATCAGCCCCAGCATTTT. Its translation is CASSFWGQYQPQHF. This rearrangement joins TRBV28 to TRBJ1-5; TRBD1 matches 7 bases. Germline lookup yields CDR1 MDHEN and CDR2 SYDVKM. The CDR3 consists of 14 residues. The J segment lost 5 bases and the V segment lost 3 bases, leaving 4 bases of the junction unmatched.

The chain carries TRBV19 and TRBJ1-1, with a weak D call TRBD1 (6 bases). V lost 2 bases, J lost 5 bases, and 21 bases lay in between. The CDR3 loop spans 17 amino acids. Germline V gives CDR1 LNHDA, CDR2 SQIVND (reference sequence). In DNA form, the CDR3 reads TGTGCCAGTAGTATACCACTCGGACCGGGGGGCGGGACTGAAGCTTTCTTT. Its protein product is CASSIPLGPGGGTEAFF.

V is TRBV9 and J is TRBJ2-5, with no clear D. V lost 1 base and J 5 bases, leaving 18 bases between the germline ends. This CDR3 has 16 residues. Germline V gives CDR1 SGDLS, CDR2 YYNGEE. In DNA form, the CDR3 reads TGTGCCAGCAGCGTAAAGGGTCTGTCTATGGGGGAGACCCAGTACTTC. Translation: CASSVKGLSMGETQYF. Using reference TRBV9 and TRBJ2-5 for the parts outside the CDR3, the full variable domain is DSGVTQTPKHLITATGQRVTLRCSPRSGDLSVYWYQQSLDQGLQFLIQYYNGEERAKGNILERFSAQQFPDLHSELNLSSLELGDSALYFCASSVKGLSMGETQYFGPGTRLLVL.

This clone is a singleton in its sample. This rearrangement joins TRBV7-2 to TRBJ1-3; D not resolved. Trimming cost V 1 base and J 2 bases, with 9 bases left between them. There are 15 residues in the CDR3. Germline V gene sequence: CDR1 SGHTA, CDR2 FQGNSA. The CDR3: CASSLDRWPGNTIYF. CDR3 nucleotides: TGTGCCAGCAGCTTAGATCGCTGGCCTGGAAACACCATATATTTT.